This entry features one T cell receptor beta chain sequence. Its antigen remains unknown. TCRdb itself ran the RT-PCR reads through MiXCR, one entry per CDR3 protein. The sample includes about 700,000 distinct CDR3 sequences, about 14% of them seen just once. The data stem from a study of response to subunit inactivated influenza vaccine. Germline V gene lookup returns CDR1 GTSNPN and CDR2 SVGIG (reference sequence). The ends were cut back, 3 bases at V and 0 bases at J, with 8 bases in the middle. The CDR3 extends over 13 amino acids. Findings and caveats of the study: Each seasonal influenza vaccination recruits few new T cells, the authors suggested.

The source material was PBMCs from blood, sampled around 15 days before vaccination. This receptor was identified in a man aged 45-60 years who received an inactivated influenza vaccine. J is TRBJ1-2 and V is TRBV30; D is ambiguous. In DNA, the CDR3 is TGTGCCTGGAGCCTCATCCCTAACTATGGCTACACCTTC. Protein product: CAWSLIPNYGYTF.